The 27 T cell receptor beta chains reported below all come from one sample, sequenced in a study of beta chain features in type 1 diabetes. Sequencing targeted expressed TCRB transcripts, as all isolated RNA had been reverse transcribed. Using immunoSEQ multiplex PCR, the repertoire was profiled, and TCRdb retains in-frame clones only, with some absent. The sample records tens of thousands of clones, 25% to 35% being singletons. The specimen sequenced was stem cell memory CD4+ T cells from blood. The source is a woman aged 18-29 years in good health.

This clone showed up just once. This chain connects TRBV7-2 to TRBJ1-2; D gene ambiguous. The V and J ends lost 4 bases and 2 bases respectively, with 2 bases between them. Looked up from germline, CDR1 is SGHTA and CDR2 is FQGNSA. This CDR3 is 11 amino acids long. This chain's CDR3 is CASSSNYGYTF. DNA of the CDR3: TGTGCCAGCAGCTCGAACTATGGCTACACCTTC.

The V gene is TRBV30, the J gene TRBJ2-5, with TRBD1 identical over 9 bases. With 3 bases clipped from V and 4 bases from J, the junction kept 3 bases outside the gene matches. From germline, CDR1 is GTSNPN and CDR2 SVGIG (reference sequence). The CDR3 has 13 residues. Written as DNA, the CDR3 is TGTGCCTGGAGGACAGGGGGTCGAGAGACCCAGTACTTC. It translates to CAWRTGGRETQYF.

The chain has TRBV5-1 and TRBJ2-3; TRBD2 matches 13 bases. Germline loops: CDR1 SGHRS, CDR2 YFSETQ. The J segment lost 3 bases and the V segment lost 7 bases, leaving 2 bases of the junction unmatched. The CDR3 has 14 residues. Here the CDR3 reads CASGLAGETDTQYF. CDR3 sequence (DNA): TGCGCCAGCGGACTAGCGGGGGAGACAGATACGCAGTATTTT. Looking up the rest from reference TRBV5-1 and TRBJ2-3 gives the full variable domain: KAGVTQTPRYLIKTRGQQVTLSCSPISGHRSVSWYQQTPGQGLQFLFEYFSETQRNKGNFPGRFSGRQFSNSRSEMNVSTLELGDSALYLCASGLAGETDTQYFGPGTRLTVL.

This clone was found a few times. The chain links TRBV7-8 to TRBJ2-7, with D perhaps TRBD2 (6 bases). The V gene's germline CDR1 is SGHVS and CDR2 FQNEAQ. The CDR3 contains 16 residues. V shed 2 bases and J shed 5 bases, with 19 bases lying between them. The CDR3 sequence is CASSLNLGGGLHEQYF. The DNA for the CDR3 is TGTGCCAGCAGCTTAAACCTGGGGGGAGGTCTACACGAGCAGTACTTC. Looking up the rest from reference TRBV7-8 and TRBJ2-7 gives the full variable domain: GAGVSQSPRYKVAKRGQDVALRCDPISGHVSLFWYQQALGQGPEFLTYFQNEAQLDKSGLPSDRFFAERPEGSVSTLKIQRTQQEDSAVYLCASSLNLGGGLHEQYFGPGTRLTVT.

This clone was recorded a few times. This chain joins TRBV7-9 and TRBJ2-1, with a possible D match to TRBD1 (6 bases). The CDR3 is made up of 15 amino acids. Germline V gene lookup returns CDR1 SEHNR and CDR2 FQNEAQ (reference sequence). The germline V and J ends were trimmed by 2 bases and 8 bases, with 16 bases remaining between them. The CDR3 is CASSLRQGKVDEQFF. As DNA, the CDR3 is TGTGCCAGCAGCTTAAGGCAGGGGAAGGTGGATGAGCAGTTCTTC.

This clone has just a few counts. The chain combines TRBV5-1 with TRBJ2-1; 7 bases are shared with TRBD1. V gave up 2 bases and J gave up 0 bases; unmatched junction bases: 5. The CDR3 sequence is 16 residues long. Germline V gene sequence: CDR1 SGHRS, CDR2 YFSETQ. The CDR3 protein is CASSLSTGSSYNEQFF. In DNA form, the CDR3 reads TGCGCCAGCAGCTTATCGACAGGGAGCTCCTACAATGAGCAGTTCTTC. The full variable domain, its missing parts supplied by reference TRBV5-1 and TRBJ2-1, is KAGVTQTPRYLIKTRGQQVTLSCSPISGHRSVSWYQQTPGQGLQFLFEYFSETQRNKGNFPGRFSGRQFSNSRSEMNVSTLELGDSALYLCASSLSTGSSYNEQFFGPGTRLTVL.

CDR3 coding DNA: TGTGCCAGCTCACCAATACAGACGGGGGGCACCGCTGAAGCTTTCTTT. Translating gives CASSPIQTGGTAEAFF. V is TRBV18 and J is TRBJ1-1, with D possibly being TRBD1 (6 bases). Looked up from germline, CDR1 is KGHSH and CDR2 is LQKENI. CDR3 size: 16 residues. V lost 2 bases and J lost 6, with 19 bases in between.

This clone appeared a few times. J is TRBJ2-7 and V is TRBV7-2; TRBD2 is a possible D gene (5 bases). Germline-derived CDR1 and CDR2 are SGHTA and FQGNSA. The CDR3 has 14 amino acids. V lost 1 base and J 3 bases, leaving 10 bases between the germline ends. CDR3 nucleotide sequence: TGTGCCAGCAGCTTAGTTGGACGGGACTACGAGCAGTACTTC. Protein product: CASSLVGRDYEQYF. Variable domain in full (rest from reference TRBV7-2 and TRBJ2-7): GAGVSQSPSNKVTEKGKDVELRCDPISGHTALYWYRQSLGQGLEFLIYFQGNSAPDKSGLPSDRFSAERTGGSVSTLTIQRTQQEDSAVYLCASSLVGRDYEQYFGPGTRLTVT.

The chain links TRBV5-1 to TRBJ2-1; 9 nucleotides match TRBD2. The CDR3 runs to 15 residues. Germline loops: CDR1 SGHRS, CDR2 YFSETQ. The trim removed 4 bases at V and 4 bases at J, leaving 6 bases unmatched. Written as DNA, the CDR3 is TGCGCCAGCAGCGTGACTAGCGGACAGTACAATGAGCAGTTCTTC. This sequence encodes CASSVTSGQYNEQFF.

CDR3 in DNA: TGTGCCAGCAGCCGCGCGAGGGAGCTGTTTTTT. Protein: CASSRARELFF. This chain joins TRBV7-2 and TRBJ2-2; D is ambiguous. V was pared by 5 bases and J by 9 bases, with 7 bases between. Germline V CDR1 and CDR2: SGHTA, FQGNSA. The CDR3 runs 11 residues.

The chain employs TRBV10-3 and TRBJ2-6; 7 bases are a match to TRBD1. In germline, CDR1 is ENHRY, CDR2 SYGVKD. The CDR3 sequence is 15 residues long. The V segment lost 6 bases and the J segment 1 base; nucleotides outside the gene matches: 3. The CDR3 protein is CAISLGQSGANVLTF. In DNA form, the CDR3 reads TGTGCCATCAGCCTGGGACAGTCTGGGGCCAACGTCCTGACTTTC.

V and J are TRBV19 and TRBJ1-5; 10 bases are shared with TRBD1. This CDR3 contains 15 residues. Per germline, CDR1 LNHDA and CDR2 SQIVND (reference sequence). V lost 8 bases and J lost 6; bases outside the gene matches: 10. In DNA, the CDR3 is TGTGCCAGTCAAGCCGGGACAGGGGCCGGTCAGCCCCAGCATTTT. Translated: CASQAGTGAGQPQHF.

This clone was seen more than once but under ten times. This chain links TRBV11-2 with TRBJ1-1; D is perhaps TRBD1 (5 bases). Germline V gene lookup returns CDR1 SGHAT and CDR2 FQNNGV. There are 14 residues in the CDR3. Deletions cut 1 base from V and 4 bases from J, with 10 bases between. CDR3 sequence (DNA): TGTGCCAGCAGCTTAGGAGGGGAGGGCACTGAAGCTTTCTTT. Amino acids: CASSLGGEGTEAFF.

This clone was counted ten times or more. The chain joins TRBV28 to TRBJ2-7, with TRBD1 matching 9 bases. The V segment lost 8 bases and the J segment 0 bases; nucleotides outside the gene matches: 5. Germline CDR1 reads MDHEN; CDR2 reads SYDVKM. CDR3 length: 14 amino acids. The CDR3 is CASFADRGSYEQYF. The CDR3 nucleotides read TGTGCCAGCTTTGCGGACAGGGGCTCCTACGAGCAGTACTTC.

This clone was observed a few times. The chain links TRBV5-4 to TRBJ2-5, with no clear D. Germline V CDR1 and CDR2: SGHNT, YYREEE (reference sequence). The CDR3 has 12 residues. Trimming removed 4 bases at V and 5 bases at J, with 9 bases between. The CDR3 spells CASSLWPETQYF. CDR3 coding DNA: TGTGCCAGCAGCCTTTGGCCGGAGACCCAGTACTTC.

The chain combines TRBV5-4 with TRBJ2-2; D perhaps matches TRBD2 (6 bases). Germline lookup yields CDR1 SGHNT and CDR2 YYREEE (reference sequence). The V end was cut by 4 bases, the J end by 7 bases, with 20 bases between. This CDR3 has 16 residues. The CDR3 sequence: CASSAGTPFVSGELFF. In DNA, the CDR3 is TGTGCCAGCAGCGCCGGGACTCCCTTCGTTAGCGGGGAGCTGTTTTTT.

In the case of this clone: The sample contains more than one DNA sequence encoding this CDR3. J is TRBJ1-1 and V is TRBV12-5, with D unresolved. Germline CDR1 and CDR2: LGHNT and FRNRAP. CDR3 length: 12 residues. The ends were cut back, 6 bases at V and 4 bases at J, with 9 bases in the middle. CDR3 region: CASGAVGTEAFF. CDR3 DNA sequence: TGTGCTAGTGGGGCCGTTGGCACTGAAGCTTTCTTT.

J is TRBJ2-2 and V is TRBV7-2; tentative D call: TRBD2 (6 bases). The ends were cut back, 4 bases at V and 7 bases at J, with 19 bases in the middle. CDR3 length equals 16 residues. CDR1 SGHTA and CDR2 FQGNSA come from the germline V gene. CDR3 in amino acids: CASSSLLGGSGGELFF. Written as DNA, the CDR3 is TGTGCCAGCAGCTCCCTTCTTGGAGGGTCGGGCGGGGAGCTGTTTTTT. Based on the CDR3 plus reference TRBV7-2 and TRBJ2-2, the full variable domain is GAGVSQSPSNKVTEKGKDVELRCDPISGHTALYWYRQSLGQGLEFLIYFQGNSAPDKSGLPSDRFSAERTGGSVSTLTIQRTQQEDSAVYLCASSSLLGGSGGELFFGEGSRLTVL.

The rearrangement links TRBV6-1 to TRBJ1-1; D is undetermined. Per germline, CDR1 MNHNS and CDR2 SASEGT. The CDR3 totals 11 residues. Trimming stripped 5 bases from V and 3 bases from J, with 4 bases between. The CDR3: CASSHYTEAFF. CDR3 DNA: TGTGCCAGCAGTCACTACACTGAAGCTTTCTTT.

DNA for the CDR3: TGTGCCAGTAGTATCGGAGGCACAGATACGCAGTATTTT. Translated, it gives CASSIGGTDTQYF. The rearrangement uses TRBV19 and TRBJ2-3; D remains ambiguous. The CDR3 covers 13 residues. Germline-derived CDR1 and CDR2 are LNHDA and SQIVND (reference sequence). Trimming shortened V by 3 bases and J by 1 base, and 5 bases separated the two germline ends.

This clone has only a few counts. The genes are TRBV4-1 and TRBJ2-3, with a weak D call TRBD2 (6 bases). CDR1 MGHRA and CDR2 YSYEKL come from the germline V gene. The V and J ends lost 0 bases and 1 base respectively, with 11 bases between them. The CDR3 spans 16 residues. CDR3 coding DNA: TGCGCCAGCAGCCAAGAAGAGCGGGCTGGCACAGATACGCAGTATTTT. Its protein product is CASSQEERAGTDTQYF.

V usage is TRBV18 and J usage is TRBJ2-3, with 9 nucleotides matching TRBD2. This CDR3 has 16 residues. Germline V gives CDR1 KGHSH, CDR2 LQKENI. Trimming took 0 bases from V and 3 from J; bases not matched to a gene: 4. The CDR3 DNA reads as TGTGCCAGCTCACCACCGAGTAGCGGGGGTACAGATACGCAGTATTTT. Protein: CASSPPSSGGTDTQYF.

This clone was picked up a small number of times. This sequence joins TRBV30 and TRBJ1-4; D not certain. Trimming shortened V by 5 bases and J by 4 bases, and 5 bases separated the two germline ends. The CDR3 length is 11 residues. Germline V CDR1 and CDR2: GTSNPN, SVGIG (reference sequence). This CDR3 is CAWSFNEKLFF. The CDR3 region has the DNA TGTGCCTGGTCGTTTAATGAAAAACTGTTTTTT.

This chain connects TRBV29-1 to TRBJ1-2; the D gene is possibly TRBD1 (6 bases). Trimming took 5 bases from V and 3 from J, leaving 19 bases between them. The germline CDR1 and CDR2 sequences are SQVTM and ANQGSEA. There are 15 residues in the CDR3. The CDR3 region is CSVYLQGPEDYGYTF. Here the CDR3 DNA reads TGCAGCGTTTACCTACAGGGCCCCGAAGACTATGGCTACACCTTC.

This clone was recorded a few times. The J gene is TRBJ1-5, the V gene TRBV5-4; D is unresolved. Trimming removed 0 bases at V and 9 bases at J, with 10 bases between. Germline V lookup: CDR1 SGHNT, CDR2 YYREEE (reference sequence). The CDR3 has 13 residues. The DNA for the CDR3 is TGTGCCAGCAGCTTGGACGCCCGGGGGCCCCAGCATTTT. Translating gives CASSLDARGPQHF.

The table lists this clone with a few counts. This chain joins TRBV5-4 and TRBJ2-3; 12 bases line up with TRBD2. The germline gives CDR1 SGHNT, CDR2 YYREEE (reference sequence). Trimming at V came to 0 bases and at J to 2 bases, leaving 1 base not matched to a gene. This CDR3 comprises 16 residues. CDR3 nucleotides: TGTGCCAGCAGCTTGGGGACTAGCGGGACCACAGATACGCAGTATTTT. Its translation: CASSLGTSGTTDTQYF.

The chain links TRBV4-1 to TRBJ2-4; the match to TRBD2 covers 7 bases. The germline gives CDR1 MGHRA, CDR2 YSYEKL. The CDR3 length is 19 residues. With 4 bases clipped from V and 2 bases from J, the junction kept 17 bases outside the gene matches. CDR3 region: CASSRFESGEGQSKNIQYF. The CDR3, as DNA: TGCGCCAGCAGCCGTTTTGAGAGTGGGGAGGGCCAATCCAAAAACATTCAGTACTTC.